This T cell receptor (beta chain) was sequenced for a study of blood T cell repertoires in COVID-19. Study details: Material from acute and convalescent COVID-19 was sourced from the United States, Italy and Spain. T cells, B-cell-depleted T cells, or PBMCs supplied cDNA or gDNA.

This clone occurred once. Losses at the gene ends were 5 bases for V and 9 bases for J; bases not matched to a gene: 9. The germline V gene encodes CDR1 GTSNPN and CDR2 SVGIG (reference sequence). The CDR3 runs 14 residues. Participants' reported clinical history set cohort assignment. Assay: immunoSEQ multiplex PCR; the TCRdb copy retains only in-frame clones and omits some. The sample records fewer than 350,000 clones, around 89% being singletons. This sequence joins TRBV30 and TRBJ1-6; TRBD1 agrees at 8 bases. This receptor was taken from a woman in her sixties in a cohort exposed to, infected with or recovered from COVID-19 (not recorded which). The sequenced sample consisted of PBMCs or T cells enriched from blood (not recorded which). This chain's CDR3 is CAWSAGTGGSPLHF. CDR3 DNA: TGTGCCTGGTCAGCCGGGACAGGCGGTTCACCCCTCCACTTT.